The source of this T cell receptor (beta chain) is a study of human T cells and chemical hapten exposure. Whole-study context: Subjects had 2% DPC placed on about 2 cm by about 2 cm of upper inner arm skin for sensitization.

What the library attached to individual cDNA molecules were unique molecular identifiers. Study processing details: Sample TCR counts, which ranged from 23,224 to 690,600, had a median of approximately 100,000. TCRdb reprocessed the RACE reads via MiXCR and lists one record per CDR3 protein. The V and J calls here are based on TCRdb, not the publication. The data hold roughly 100,000 distinct CDR3 sequences, with 9.5% to 12% observed a single time. Per the germline V gene, CDR1 is LGHDT and CDR2 is YNNKEL (reference sequence). The CDR3 totals 16 residues. The V end lost 0 bases, the J end lost 3 bases, and 14 bases lay between the germline ends. Time point described: patch test 1, 2 weeks after DPC sensitization. Treatment of the sample: therapeutic diphenylcyclopropenone sensitization with weekly scalp DPC. Suited to DPC and affected by alopecia, the donors ranged from 18 to 70 years old.

J is TRBJ1-2 and V is TRBV3-1; weak D call: TRBD1 (6 bases). Source: whole blood, taken in connection with sensitization to the hapten diphenylcyclopropenone (DPC). The clonotype comes from a middle-aged woman with alopecia areata. Some clones in this sample may be carry-over from other donors' samples. For the CDR3, the DNA is TGTGCCAGCAGCCAAGAAACAGGGCGAGCGGACTATGGCTACACCTTC. Its translation: CASSQETGRADYGYTF.